The present T cell receptor beta chain was sequenced within a study of T cell responses to AZD1222 COVID-19 vaccine. Study-wide background: Whether given at about 4 or about 12 weeks, second doses were pooled. Broader study findings: Only five to seven AZD1222 recipients tested seropositive at baseline. Spike was spanned by vaccine-associated CD4 TCRs, which were dominant at 160-218 and 743-854. Females outnumbered males among donors, who were mostly white British; clonal diversity was possibly underestimated.

As concerns this clone: Antigen: not known.

The table came from immunoSEQ multiplex PCR; TCRdb's copy has only in-frame clones and leaves some out. The table has 150,000 or so clones, about 95% seen once. This TCR came from an adult in good health. This material consisted of peripheral blood, taken on day 0 of AZD1222 vaccination.

The CDR3, as DNA: TGTGCCAGCAGTGACTCAGGGCTCCTCACCGGGGAGCTGTTTTTT. Translated, it gives CASSDSGLLTGELFF. This rearrangement joins TRBV6-4 to TRBJ2-2; D gene unclear. This CDR3 is 15 amino acids long. V lost 0 bases and J 4 bases, leaving 9 bases between the germline ends. Germline V gene sequence: CDR1 MRHNA, CDR2 SNTAGT.